The rows below give T cell receptor beta chains drawn from one sample of a study of blood T cell repertoires in COVID-19. Profiling relied on immunoSEQ multiplex PCR, and the TCRdb table lists in-frame clones only, not all of them. Among 210,000 or so clones listed, 70% to 90% were seen once. Material: peripheral blood. The receptors were sampled from an elderly woman with acute or convalescent COVID-19. The conserved cysteine and the conserved F or W are not part of the CDR3 here. A D gene is named only where the DNA matches it firmly.

cdr3_aa: ASKRGTGPYEQY
cdr3_length: 12
v_call: TRBV6-5
d_call: TRBD1

cdr3_aa: ASSFGGGPNDPYEQY
cdr3_length: 15
v_call: TRBV5-1
d_call: TRBD2

cdr3_aa: ASSGKTSGTADTQY
cdr3_length: 14
v_call: TRBV5-1
d_call: TRBD2

cdr3_aa: ASRGGEAQLSNTEAF
cdr3_length: 15
v_call: TRBV19
d_call: .

cdr3_aa: ASSLALDTGELF
cdr3_length: 12
v_call: TRBV5-6
d_call: .

cdr3_aa: AWSPGPNYGYT
cdr3_length: 11
v_call: TRBV30
d_call: .

cdr3_aa: ASSVGTGRNYGYT
cdr3_length: 13
v_call: TRBV9
d_call: TRBD1

cdr3_aa: SVERTGGTGELF
cdr3_length: 12
v_call: TRBV29-1
d_call: TRBD1

cdr3_aa: ASSDFRGSYEQY
cdr3_length: 12
v_call: TRBV2
d_call: .

cdr3_aa: ASSPSRDQPQH
cdr3_length: 11
v_call: TRBV18
d_call: .

cdr3_aa: ASSTGQSTNEKLF
cdr3_length: 13
v_call: TRBV7-8
d_call: .

cdr3_aa: ASSIGDRGRKTQY
cdr3_length: 13
v_call: TRBV19
d_call: TRBD1

cdr3_aa: ASSLEGGASSYEQY
cdr3_length: 14
v_call: TRBV5-6
d_call: .

cdr3_aa: ASSLDRPYSNQPQH
cdr3_length: 14
v_call: TRBV28
d_call: .

cdr3_aa: ASSLGAPEKLF
cdr3_length: 11
v_call: TRBV12-3/TRBV12-4
d_call: .

cdr3_aa: ASSRAGGRTGELF
cdr3_length: 13
v_call: TRBV14
d_call: TRBD2

cdr3_aa: AWSVWGLLNTYEQY
cdr3_length: 14
v_call: TRBV30
d_call: .

cdr3_aa: ASRGQAYEQY
cdr3_length: 10
v_call: TRBV2
d_call: TRBD1

cdr3_aa: ASSPRGQGEGNTGELF
cdr3_length: 16
v_call: TRBV7-3
d_call: TRBD1

cdr3_aa: ASSLRVNLGTDTQY
cdr3_length: 14
v_call: TRBV11-2
d_call: .

cdr3_aa: ASSRPFQLAGRYNEQF
cdr3_length: 16
v_call: TRBV7-6
d_call: TRBD2

cdr3_aa: ASSWPGQLNSPLH
cdr3_length: 13
v_call: TRBV5-8
d_call: TRBD1

cdr3_aa: ASSDGTGVSPLH
cdr3_length: 12
v_call: TRBV7-9
d_call: TRBD1

cdr3_aa: ASSLGDRELHYGYT
cdr3_length: 14
v_call: TRBV7-9
d_call: TRBD1

cdr3_aa: ASRPTSGGTDTQY
cdr3_length: 13
v_call: TRBV6-6
d_call: TRBD2

cdr3_aa: ARGLFSGGYNEQF
cdr3_length: 13
v_call: TRBV30
d_call: TRBD2

cdr3_aa: ASSTGGRTNGEEQF
cdr3_length: 14
v_call: TRBV5-1
d_call: TRBD1

cdr3_aa: ASSVPGGNEKLF
cdr3_length: 12
v_call: TRBV25-1
d_call: .

cdr3_aa: ASSLRDRNTEAF
cdr3_length: 12
v_call: TRBV5-1
d_call: TRBD1

cdr3_aa: ASSLEGTGEAF
cdr3_length: 11
v_call: TRBV6-5
d_call: TRBD1

cdr3_aa: ASSPKTGPTDTQY
cdr3_length: 13
v_call: TRBV18
d_call: .